Listed below are T cell receptor beta chains from one sample, sequenced in a study of beta chain features in type 1 diabetes. Assay used: immunoSEQ multiplex PCR; TCRdb lists only in-frame clones, some missing. There are approximately 150,000 clones in the sample; about an eighth occur only once, and approximately 1.3% lies in the top ten. Specimen: central memory CD4+ T cells from blood. The receptor source for this set is a man aged 18 to 30 with type 1 diabetes. The CDR3 runs from the conserved cysteine through the conserved F or W. The order of the fields is J gene, D gene, clone size, V gene, CDR3 protein, CDR3 DNA. The D gene is left open where the match is weak. Clone size is stated in some rows and not others, as once, few, many or a class when expanded.

>TRBJ2-5|TRBD2|.|TRBV7-8
CASSVAGGFRETQYF
TGTGCCAGCAGCGTAGCGGGGGGATTTAGAGAGACCCAGTACTTC
>TRBJ1-6|TRBD1|.|TRBV7-9
CASSQGQGSSYNSPLHF
TGTGCCAGCAGCCAGGGACAGGGAAGTTCCTATAATTCACCCCTCCACTTT
>TRBJ2-2|.|few|TRBV25-1
CASRGQNTGELFF
TGTGCCAGCAGAGGACAGAACACCGGGGAGCTGTTTTTT
>TRBJ1-2|.|few|TRBV30
CAWRHTGNYGYTF
TGTGCCTGGAGACATACAGGGAACTATGGCTACACCTTC
>TRBJ2-7|.|few|TRBV18
CASSPIRTTYEQYF
TGTGCCAGCTCACCTATCAGGACGACGTACGAGCAGTACTTC
>TRBJ2-3|.|few|TRBV2
CASTYTDTQYF
TGTGCCAGCACTTACACAGATACGCAGTATTTT
>TRBJ2-2|.|many|TRBV9
CASSVDVGNTGELFF
TGTGCCAGCAGCGTAGATGTGGGGAACACCGGGGAGCTGTTTTTT
>TRBJ2-1|.|.|TRBV7-9
CASSPDPGSYNEQFF
TGTGCCAGCAGCCCTGACCCAGGCTCCTACAATGAGCAGTTCTTC
>TRBJ2-3|.|few|TRBV6-4
CASSDSGGVTDTQYF
TGTGCCAGCAGTGACTCGGGTGGGGTCACAGATACGCAGTATTTT
>TRBJ2-1|.|.|TRBV7-9
CASSPVAWHEQFF
TGTGCCAGCAGCCCCGTCGCATGGCATGAGCAGTTCTTC
>TRBJ2-3|TRBD2|few|TRBV11-1
CASSLAGGTDTQYF
TGTGCCAGCAGCTTAGCGGGGGGGACAGATACGCAGTATTTT
>TRBJ1-2|.|.|TRBV7-8
CASSWDANYGYTF
TGTGCCAGCAGCTGGGATGCTAACTATGGCTACACCTTC
>TRBJ2-7|.|many|TRBV6-5
CASSSGAYEQYF
TGTGCCAGCAGTTCAGGGGCCTACGAGCAGTACTTC
>TRBJ2-1|TRBD2|.|TRBV4-1
CASSQDKWSGGADNEQFF
TGCGCCAGCAGCCAAGATAAATGGAGCGGGGGGGCGGACAATGAGCAGTTCTTC
>TRBJ2-3|.|.|TRBV6-1
CASREGLARDTQYF
TGTGCCAGCAGGGAGGGGCTAGCTCGAGATACGCAGTATTTT
>TRBJ1-2|.|few|TRBV6-6
CASSYEANGYTF
TGTGCCAGCAGTTACGAAGCGAATGGCTACACCTTC
>TRBJ1-3|.|few|TRBV28
CASSPNIGTIYF
TGTGCCAGCAGTCCGAACATCGGCACCATATATTTT
>TRBJ2-3|TRBD1|many|TRBV14
CASSQLRDSQGTDTQYF
TGTGCCAGCAGCCAACTTCGGGACAGCCAGGGCACAGATACGCAGTATTTT
>TRBJ2-1|TRBD2|few|TRBV15
CATSPGGYARYNEQFF
TGTGCCACCAGCCCGGGAGGCTACGCCCGCTACAATGAGCAGTTCTTC
>TRBJ1-1|.|.|TRBV7-9
CASSVQGGTEAFF
TGTGCCAGCAGCGTCCAGGGTGGGACTGAAGCTTTCTTT
>TRBJ2-7|.|few|TRBV7-8
CASSSNLARDSYEQYF
TGTGCCAGCAGCTCGAACCTGGCTCGCGACTCCTACGAGCAGTACTTC
>TRBJ2-1|.|many|TRBV13
CASSLGLTFKQFF
TGTGCCAGCAGCCTTGGACTGACGTTTAAGCAGTTCTTC
>TRBJ2-3|TRBD2|.|TRBV28
CASSFGGGRTDTQYF
TGTGCCAGCAGTTTTGGCGGGGGGCGCACAGATACGCAGTATTTT
>TRBJ1-1|.|.|TRBV28
CASRGNGEAFF
TGTGCCAGCAGGGGGAACGGTGAAGCTTTCTTT
>TRBJ2-1|TRBD1|few|TRBV27
CASRGQASGDNEQFF
TGTGCCAGCAGGGGACAGGCATCAGGGGACAATGAGCAGTTCTTC
>TRBJ2-5|.|.|TRBV7-9
CASSLVGRGTQYF
TGTGCCAGCAGCTTAGTAGGGCGGGGGACCCAGTACTTC
>TRBJ2-6|TRBD1|.|TRBV15
CATSRDQGQLTGANVLTF
TGTGCCACCAGCAGAGATCAGGGACAGTTAACTGGGGCCAACGTCCTGACTTTC
>TRBJ1-3|.|few|TRBV9
CASSERNGNTIYF
TGTGCCAGCAGCGAAAGGAACGGAAACACCATATATTTT
>TRBJ1-1|.|.|TRBV7-3
CASSSTRDTEAFF
TGTGCCAGCAGCTCTACAAGGGACACTGAAGCTTTCTTT
>TRBJ2-7|TRBD1|.|TRBV7-9
CASSAPDRGRYEQYF
TGTGCCAGCAGCGCCCCGGACAGGGGACGGTACGAGCAGTACTTC
>TRBJ1-1|.|few|TRBV5-1
CASSLEGLKNTEAFF
TGCGCCAGCAGCTTAGAGGGGTTAAAGAACACTGAAGCTTTCTTT
>TRBJ2-7|.|.|TRBV6-5
CASSEGYEQYF
TGTGCCAGCAGTGAAGGATACGAGCAGTACTTC
>TRBJ1-1|TRBD1|.|TRBV11-2
CASSPGQGWTEAFF
TGTGCCAGCAGCCCGGGACAGGGATGGACTGAAGCTTTCTTT
>TRBJ2-7|TRBD1|.|TRBV5-1
CASSSGQGDEQYF
TGCGCCAGCAGCTCGGGACAGGGGGACGAGCAGTACTTC
>TRBJ2-5|TRBD2|.|TRBV29-1
CSVDPGGGTQYF
TGCAGCGTTGACCCCGGGGGGGGGACCCAGTACTTC
>TRBJ2-6|TRBD2|.|TRBV7-2
CARPKAGGMAGANVLTF
TGTGCCCGCCCCAAAGCGGGGGGGATGGCTGGGGCCAACGTCCTGACTTTC
>TRBJ2-5|.|few|TRBV27
CASSRGDSRSLSQTQYF
TGTGCCAGCAGCCGGGGGGACAGCAGGTCCCTAAGTCAGACCCAGTACTTC
>TRBJ2-3|.|.|TRBV9
CASSVQGSSDTQYF
TGTGCCAGCAGCGTACAGGGTTCGTCAGATACGCAGTATTTT
>TRBJ1-2|TRBD1|few|TRBV5-6
CASSFSQPDRDNYGYTF
TGTGCCAGCAGCTTTTCCCAACCGGACAGGGATAACTATGGCTACACCTTC
>TRBJ2-7|TRBD2|many|TRBV6-6
CASSGLAEPAF
TGTGCCAGCAGTGGGCTAGCGGAGCCCGCGTTC
>TRBJ1-5|.|.|TRBV6-5
CASRISFEQPQHF
TGTGCCAGCAGAATTTCCTTCGAGCAGCCCCAGCATTTT
>TRBJ1-2|.|once|TRBV27
CASSTSAAGGYTF
TGTGCCAGCAGTACCTCAGCCGCTGGGGGCTACACCTTC
>TRBJ2-2|TRBD1|few|TRBV27
CASLSLGTGVTGELFF
TGTGCCAGCTTAAGTTTAGGGACAGGGGTAACCGGGGAGCTGTTTTTT
>TRBJ1-1|.|.|TRBV18
CASSPQSTEAFF
TGTGCCAGCTCTCCCCAAAGCACTGAAGCTTTCTTT
>TRBJ1-5|.|few|TRBV30
CAWSGGSNQPQHF
TGTGCCTGGAGTGGGGGGTCCAATCAGCCCCAGCATTTT
>TRBJ2-3|.|.|TRBV7-6
CASSLAADTQYF
TGTGCCAGCAGCTTAGCGGCAGATACGCAGTATTTT
>TRBJ1-1|.|once|TRBV11-2
CASSFGNRVNTEAFF
TGTGCCAGCAGCTTCGGAAACAGGGTGAACACTGAAGCTTTCTTT
>TRBJ1-1|.|.|TRBV6-1
CASSPPSLNTEAFF
TGTGCCAGCAGCCCCCCAAGTCTGAACACTGAAGCTTTCTTT
>TRBJ2-3|.|.|TRBV7-8
CASSPPTGTDTQYF
TGTGCCAGCAGCCCCCCCACTGGCACAGATACGCAGTATTTT